The 21 T cell receptor beta chains below were found in one sample sequenced in a study of shared clonotypes between healthy human individuals. Profiled with immunoSEQ multiplex PCR; TCRdb holds only in-frame clones, not every one. The profile shows about 480,000 clones, 70% to 80% of them singletons. The sequencing sample was made of PBMCs. The receptors were gathered from a woman aged 40 to 49 in good health. Some clones in this sample may be carry-over from other donors' samples.

This chain links TRBV25-1 with TRBJ2-5; TRBD2 aligns across 7 bases. The V gene's germline CDR1 is MGHDK and CDR2 SYGVNS. The junction had 3 bases not matched to a gene; V was cut back by 1 base and J by 4 bases. CDR3 length equals 14 residues. CDR3 sequence (DNA): TGTGCCAGCAGTGAATTCGCGGGAGCAGAGACCCAGTACTTC. This gives the protein CASSEFAGAETQYF.

V and J are TRBV11-1 and TRBJ2-5, with 7 bases identical to TRBD2. The J call may be wrong; the DNA end is better matched by TRBJ2-7. This CDR3 has 15 amino acids. CDR1 is SGHAT and CDR2 is FQDESV in the germline V gene (reference sequence). This CDR3 reads CASSRSGAKPYEQYF. CDR3 sequence (DNA): TGTGCCAGCAGCCGAAGCGGGGCTAAGCCCTACGAGCAGTACTTC.

This chain links TRBV4-3 with TRBJ2-2; 11 bases match TRBD1. Looked up from germline, CDR1 is LGHNA and CDR2 is YSLEER. The CDR3 sequence is 18 residues long. The V and J ends lost 1 base and 6 bases, in that order; junction bases with no gene match: 10. The CDR3 loop is CASSQGVAGTGGSGELFF. In DNA, the CDR3 is TGCGCCAGCAGCCAAGGTGTGGCCGGGACAGGGGGTTCCGGGGAGCTGTTTTTT.

This chain uses TRBV6-1 with TRBJ1-1, with a weak D call TRBD1 (6 bases). Germline loops: CDR1 MNHNS, CDR2 SASEGT. V shed 7 bases and J shed 5 bases, with 8 bases lying between them. The CDR3 has 11 amino acids. The CDR3 coding sequence is TGTGCCAGCAACCAGGGGACTGAAGCTTTCTTT. As protein: CASNQGTEAFF.

This clone occurred a few times. This rearrangement joins TRBV5-4 to TRBJ2-3; D is perhaps TRBD1 or TRBD2 (6 bases each). Trimming removed 0 bases at V and 6 bases at J, with 14 bases between. In germline, CDR1 is SGHNT, CDR2 YYREEE (reference sequence). This CDR3 comprises 15 residues. The CDR3: CASSLDGGGRDTQYF. The CDR3 bases are TGTGCCAGCAGCTTGGATGGAGGGGGGCGGGATACGCAGTATTTT. Using reference TRBV5-4 and TRBJ2-3 for the parts outside the CDR3, the full variable domain is ETGVTQSPTHLIKTRGQQVTLRCSSQSGHNTVSWYQQALGQGPQFIFQYYREEENGRGNFPPRFSGLQFPNYSSELNVNALELDDSALYLCASSLDGGGRDTQYFGPGTRLTVL.

This clone occurred once. V gene TRBV7-8 combines with J gene TRBJ2-2, with unresolved D. V was trimmed by 2 bases and J by 2 bases, leaving 18 bases between them. In germline, CDR1 is SGHVS, CDR2 FQNEAQ. The CDR3 covers 18 residues. This CDR3 is CASSLNRVAHINTGELFF. CDR3 nucleotide sequence: TGTGCCAGCAGCTTAAATAGGGTGGCTCATATTAACACCGGGGAGCTGTTTTTT.

V is TRBV28 and J is TRBJ1-4; the match to TRBD1 covers 8 bases. Germline trimming cut 4 bases from V and 5 bases from J; bases unmatched to any gene: 6. This CDR3 spans 15 amino acids. The germline V gene encodes CDR1 MDHEN and CDR2 SYDVKM. The CDR3 loop reads CASSSTGAGNEKLFF. In DNA, the CDR3 is TGTGCCAGCAGTTCGACAGGGGCGGGGAATGAAAAACTGTTTTTT.

A note on this clone: Given a much more abundant clone one base away, this may be a read error. This chain uses TRBV7-1 with TRBJ1-1; no definite D call. TRBV7-1 is an ORF; its function is uncertain. The CDR3 has 13 residues. V dropped 4 bases and J dropped 0 bases, with 6 bases sitting between them. DNA of the CDR3: TGTGCCAGCAGCTTAGACATGAACACTGAAGCTTTCTTT. This translates into CASSLDMNTEAFF.

The chain combines TRBV7-6 with TRBJ2-1; D remains unclear. Germline CDR1 and CDR2: SGHVS and FNYEAQ. Trimming took off 5 bases at V and 8 bases at J, with 16 bases between the two ends. The CDR3 consists of 14 residues. CDR3 in amino acids: CASSLDRSRDEQFF. For the CDR3, the DNA is TGTGCCAGCAGCCTTGATAGGTCACGGGATGAGCAGTTCTTC.

This clone was counted a few times. The rearrangement joins TRBV4-3 to TRBJ1-6, with D unclear. The CDR3 contains 15 residues. Germline CDR1 is LGHNA and CDR2 is YSLEER. Trimming cost V 0 bases and J 8 bases, with 11 bases left between them. In DNA, the CDR3 is TGCGCCAGCAGCCAAGACCAGGACTACGATTCACCCCTCCACTTT. This codes for CASSQDQDYDSPLHF.

In this sample, this clone turned up a few times. This rearrangement joins TRBV5-1 to TRBJ1-1; TRBD1 matches at 11 bases. This CDR3 contains 17 residues. Germline V gives CDR1 SGHRS, CDR2 YFSETQ. With V trimmed by 5 bases and J by 7 bases, 16 bases remained unmatched. This chain's CDR3 is CASSKYGTGGGFGEAFF. The CDR3 DNA reads TGCGCCAGCAGTAAATACGGGACAGGGGGAGGTTTCGGTGAAGCTTTCTTT.

CDR3 nucleotide sequence: TGTGCCAGCAGCCAAGATGGAGGAGGGAACACCGGGGAGCTGTTTTTT. It specifies CASSQDGGGNTGELFF. V is TRBV4-2 and J is TRBJ2-2; maybe TRBD2 (5 bases). Germline V gene sequence: CDR1 LGHNA, CDR2 YNFKEQ. The length of the CDR3 is 16 residues. The ends were cut back, 0 bases at V and 1 base at J, with 9 bases in the middle.

This clone was counted once. This sequence joins TRBV30 and TRBJ1-6, with 8 bases fitting TRBD1. The V and J ends lost 6 bases and 7 bases, in that order; junction bases with no gene match: 5. CDR3 length equals 13 residues. Germline CDR1 GTSNPN, CDR2 SVGIG (reference sequence). CDR3 loop: CACYGQGNSPLHF. CDR3 bases: TGTGCCTGCTACGGACAGGGAAATTCACCCCTCCACTTT.

This rearrangement joins TRBV19 to TRBJ2-3; D may be TRBD1 (6 bases). CDR3 length: 16 residues. Looked up from germline, CDR1 is LNHDA and CDR2 is SQIVND (reference sequence). Trimming removed 5 bases at V and 0 bases at J, with 15 bases between. CDR3 protein: CASSSPGHPSTDTQYF. The CDR3 DNA sequence: TGTGCCAGTAGTTCCCCGGGACACCCCAGCACAGATACGCAGTATTTT.

This rearrangement joins TRBV27 to TRBJ1-1, with no clear D. Germline-derived CDR1 and CDR2 are MNHEY and SMNVEV (reference sequence). Trimming pared 6 bases from V and 4 bases from J, leaving 15 bases between. The CDR3 has 14 residues. The CDR3: CASSRRWGVTEAFF. CDR3 DNA: TGTGCCAGCAGCCGCAGGTGGGGAGTCACTGAAGCTTTCTTT.

This chain joins TRBV28 and TRBJ2-7; no definite D call. Between the trimmed V and J ends, which lost 6 bases and 2 bases, there was a span of 8 bases. Germline values: CDR1 MDHEN, CDR2 SYDVKM. The CDR3 is 12 amino acids. DNA of the CDR3: TGTGCCAGCAGCAGGCCGACCTACGAGCAGTACTTC. This sequence encodes CASSRPTYEQYF.

This chain connects TRBV5-8 to TRBJ2-2, with TRBD2 matching 14 bases. The V gene end was trimmed by 2 bases and the J gene end by 8 bases; junction bases not matched to a gene: 5. The length of the CDR3 is 16 residues. Germline V gene sequence: CDR1 SGHTS, CDR2 YDEGEE. CDR3 sequence: CASSFGTSGSYGELFF. CDR3 DNA: TGTGCCAGCAGCTTTGGGACTAGCGGGAGTTATGGGGAGCTGTTTTTT. The full variable domain, its missing parts supplied by reference TRBV5-8 and TRBJ2-2, is EAGVTQSPTHLIKTRGQQATLRCSPISGHTSVYWYQQALGLGLQFLLWYDEGEERNRGNFPPRFSGRQFPNYSSELNVNALELEDSALYLCASSFGTSGSYGELFFGEGSRLTVL.

This clone has just a few counts. This chain's CDR3 is CASSEGGSHADTQYF. The DNA of the CDR3 is TGCGCCAGCAGTGAGGGAGGGTCCCACGCAGATACGCAGTATTTT. The chain recombines TRBV10-1 with TRBJ2-3; D perhaps matches TRBD2 (6 bases). CDR1 WNHNN and CDR2 SYGVQD come from the germline V gene (reference sequence). V lost 2 bases to trimming and J lost 4 bases, with 13 bases between them. This CDR3 spans 15 amino acids.

The chain carries TRBV6-1 and TRBJ1-1; D gene uncertain. CDR3 length: 14 residues. CDR1 and CDR2 (germline): MNHNS, SASEGT. V was trimmed by 5 bases and J by 4 bases, leaving 14 bases between them. In nucleotides, the CDR3 is TGTGCCAGCAGTCCCGACTTGACCCCCACTGAAGCTTTCTTT. Translating gives CASSPDLTPTEAFF.

V and J are TRBV28 and TRBJ1-2; 7 nucleotides align to TRBD1. The V gene end was trimmed by 6 bases and the J gene end by 3 bases; junction bases not matched to a gene: 7. This CDR3 contains 14 residues. In germline, CDR1 is MDHEN, CDR2 SYDVKM. The CDR3 sequence: CASRATGNYYGYTF. The CDR3 DNA follows: TGTGCCAGCAGGGCGACAGGGAACTACTATGGCTACACCTTC.

The V call is TRBV28, the J call TRBJ1-4, with D perhaps TRBD1 (6 bases). The CDR3 is 12 residues long. The V gene's germline CDR1 is MDHEN and CDR2 SYDVKM. V gave up 3 bases and J gave up 13 bases, with 12 bases separating them. The CDR3 protein is CASSFTGTRLFF. Written as DNA, the CDR3 is TGTGCCAGCAGTTTCACAGGGACCCGACTGTTTTTT.